One T cell receptor (beta chain) is described in this entry. This PCR relied on a set of 60 Vbeta primers and 13 Jbeta primers. Profiled with immunoSEQ multiplex PCR; TCRdb holds only in-frame clones, not every one. The sample holds about 140,000 clones; approximately 68% are singletons and the top ten take 2% to 2.5%. These data originate in a study of cytomegalovirus exposure and HLA in healthy donors. J gave up 6 bases and V 6 bases, and 13 bases lay outside the gene matches. CDR1 KGHSH and CDR2 LQKENI come from the germline V gene. This CDR3 spans 15 amino acids. The chain recombines TRBV18 with TRBJ2-7, with 8 bases matching TRBD1. The source of this sequence is a man aged 40-49 years in good health and CMV-seronegative. Sample: PBMCs. The CDR3 reads CASSPSGQGVSEQYF. The CDR3 DNA reads TGTGCCAGCTCTCCCTCAGGACAGGGAGTCAGCGAGCAGTACTTC.